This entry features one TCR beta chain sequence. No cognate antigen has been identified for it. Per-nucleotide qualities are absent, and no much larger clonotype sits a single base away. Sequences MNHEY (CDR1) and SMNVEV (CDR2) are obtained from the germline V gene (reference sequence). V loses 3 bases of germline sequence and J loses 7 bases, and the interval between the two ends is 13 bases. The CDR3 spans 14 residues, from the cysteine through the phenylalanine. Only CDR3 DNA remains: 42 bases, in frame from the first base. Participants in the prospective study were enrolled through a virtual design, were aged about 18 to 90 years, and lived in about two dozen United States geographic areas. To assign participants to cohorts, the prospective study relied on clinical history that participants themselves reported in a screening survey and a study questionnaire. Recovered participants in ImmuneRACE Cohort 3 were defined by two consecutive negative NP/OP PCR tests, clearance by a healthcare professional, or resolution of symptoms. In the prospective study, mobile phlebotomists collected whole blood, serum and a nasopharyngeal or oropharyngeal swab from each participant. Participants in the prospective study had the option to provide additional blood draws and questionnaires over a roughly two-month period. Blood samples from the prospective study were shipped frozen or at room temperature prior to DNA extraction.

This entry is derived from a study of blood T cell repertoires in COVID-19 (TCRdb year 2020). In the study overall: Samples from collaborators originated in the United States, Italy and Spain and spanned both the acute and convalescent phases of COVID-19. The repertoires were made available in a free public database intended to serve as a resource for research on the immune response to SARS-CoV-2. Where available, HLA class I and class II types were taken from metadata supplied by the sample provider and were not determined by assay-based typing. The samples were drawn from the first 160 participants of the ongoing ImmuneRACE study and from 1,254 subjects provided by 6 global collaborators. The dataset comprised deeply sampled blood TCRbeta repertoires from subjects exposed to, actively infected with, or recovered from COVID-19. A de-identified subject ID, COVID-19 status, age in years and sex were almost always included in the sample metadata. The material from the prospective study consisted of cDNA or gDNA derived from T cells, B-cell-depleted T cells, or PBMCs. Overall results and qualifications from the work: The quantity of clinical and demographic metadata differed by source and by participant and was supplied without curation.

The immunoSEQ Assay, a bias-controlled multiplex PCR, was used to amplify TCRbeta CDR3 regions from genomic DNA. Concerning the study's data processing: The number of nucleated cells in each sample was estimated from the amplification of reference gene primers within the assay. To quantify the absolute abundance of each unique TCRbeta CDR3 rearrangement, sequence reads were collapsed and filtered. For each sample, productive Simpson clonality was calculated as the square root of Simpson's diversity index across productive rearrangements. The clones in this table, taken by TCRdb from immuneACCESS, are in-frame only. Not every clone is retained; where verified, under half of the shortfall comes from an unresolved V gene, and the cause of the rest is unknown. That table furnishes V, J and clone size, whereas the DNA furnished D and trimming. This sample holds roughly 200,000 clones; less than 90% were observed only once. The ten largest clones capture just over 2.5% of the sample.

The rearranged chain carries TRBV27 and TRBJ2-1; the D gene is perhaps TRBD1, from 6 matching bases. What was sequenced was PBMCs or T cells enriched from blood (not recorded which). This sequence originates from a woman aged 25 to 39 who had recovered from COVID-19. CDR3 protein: CASSFGGSLNEQFF. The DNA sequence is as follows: TGTGCCAGCAGTTTTGGGGGCAGCCTAAATGAGCAGTTCTTC.